This T cell receptor (beta chain) originates from a study of neurological immune-mediated disorders. 5'RACE generated cDNA with 10-nucleotide random UMIs. Over 170 million TCR-beta sequences, together covering 15-18 subjects, were produced by every individual sequencing run that was carried out. Each CDR3 protein is one row after TCRdb ran MiXCR on the 5' RACE reads. The table has roughly 30,000 distinct CDR3 sequences, approximately 6.6% seen once. Trimming removed 6 bases from V and 6 bases from J, with 12 bases in between. Germline V CDR1 and CDR2: MDHEN, SYDVKM. This CDR3 comprises 13 residues. The sample holds many counts of this clonotype.

Sequenced material: PBMCs. V and J are TRBV28 and TRBJ2-1; D is undetermined. The receptor was derived from a woman aged 45-60 years in good health. In DNA form, the CDR3 reads TGTGCCAGCAGCGCTACCAAGCCCAATGAGCAGTTCTTC. Its protein product is CASSATKPNEQFF.